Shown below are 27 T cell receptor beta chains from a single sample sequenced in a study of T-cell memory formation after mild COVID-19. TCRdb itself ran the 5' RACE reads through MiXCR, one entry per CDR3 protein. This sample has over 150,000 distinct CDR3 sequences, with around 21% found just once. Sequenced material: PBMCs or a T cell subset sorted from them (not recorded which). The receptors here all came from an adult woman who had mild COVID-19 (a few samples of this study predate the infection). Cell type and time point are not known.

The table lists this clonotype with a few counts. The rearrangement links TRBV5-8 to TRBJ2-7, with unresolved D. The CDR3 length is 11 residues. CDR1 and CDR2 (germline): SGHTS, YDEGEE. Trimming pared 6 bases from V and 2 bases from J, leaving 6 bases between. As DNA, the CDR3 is TGTGCCAGCACACCCGCCTACGAGCAGTACTTC. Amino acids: CASTPAYEQYF. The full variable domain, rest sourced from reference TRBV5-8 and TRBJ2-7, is EAGVTQSPTHLIKTRGQQATLRCSPISGHTSVYWYQQALGLGLQFLLWYDEGEERNRGNFPPRFSGRQFPNYSSELNVNALELEDSALYLCASTPAYEQYFGPGTRLTVT.

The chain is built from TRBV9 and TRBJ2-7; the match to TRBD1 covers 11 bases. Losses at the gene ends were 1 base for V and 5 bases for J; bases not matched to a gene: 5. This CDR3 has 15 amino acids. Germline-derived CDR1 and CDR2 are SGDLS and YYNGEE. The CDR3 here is CASSVWDRGDHEQYF. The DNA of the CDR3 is TGTGCCAGCAGCGTATGGGACAGGGGGGACCACGAGCAGTACTTC.

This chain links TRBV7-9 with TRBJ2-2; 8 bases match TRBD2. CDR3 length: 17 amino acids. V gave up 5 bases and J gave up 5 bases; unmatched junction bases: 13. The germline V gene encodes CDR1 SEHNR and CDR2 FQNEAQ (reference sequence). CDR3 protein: CASSARPGLGRTGELFF. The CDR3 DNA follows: TGTGCCAGCAGCGCGAGGCCGGGACTAGGGAGGACCGGGGAGCTGTTTTTT.

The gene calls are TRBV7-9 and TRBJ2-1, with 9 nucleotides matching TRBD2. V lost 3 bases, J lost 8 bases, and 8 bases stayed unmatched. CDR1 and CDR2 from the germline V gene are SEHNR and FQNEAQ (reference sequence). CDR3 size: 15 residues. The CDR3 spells CASSFLLAGRDEQFF. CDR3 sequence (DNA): TGTGCCAGCAGCTTCTTACTAGCGGGTAGGGATGAGCAGTTCTTC.

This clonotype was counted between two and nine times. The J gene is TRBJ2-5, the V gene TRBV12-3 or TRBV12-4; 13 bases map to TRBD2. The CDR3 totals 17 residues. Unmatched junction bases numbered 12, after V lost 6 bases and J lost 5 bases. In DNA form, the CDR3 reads TGTGCCAGCAGAGAGGGACTAGCGGGGAACCTTTTTGAGACCCAGTACTTC. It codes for CASREGLAGNLFETQYF.

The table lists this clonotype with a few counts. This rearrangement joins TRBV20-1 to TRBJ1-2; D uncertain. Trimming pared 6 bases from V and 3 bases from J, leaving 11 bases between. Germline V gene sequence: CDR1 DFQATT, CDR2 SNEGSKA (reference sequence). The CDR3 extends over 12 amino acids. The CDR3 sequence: CSADPGYYGYTF. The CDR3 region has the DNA TGCAGTGCCGATCCTGGGTACTATGGCTACACCTTC.

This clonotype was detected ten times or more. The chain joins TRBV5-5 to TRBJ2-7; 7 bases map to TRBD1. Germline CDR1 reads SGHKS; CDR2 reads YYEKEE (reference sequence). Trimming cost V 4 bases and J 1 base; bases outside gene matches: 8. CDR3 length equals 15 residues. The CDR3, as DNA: TGTGCCAGCAGCGTGGACAGGACATATTCCTACGAGCAGTACTTC. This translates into CASSVDRTYSYEQYF.

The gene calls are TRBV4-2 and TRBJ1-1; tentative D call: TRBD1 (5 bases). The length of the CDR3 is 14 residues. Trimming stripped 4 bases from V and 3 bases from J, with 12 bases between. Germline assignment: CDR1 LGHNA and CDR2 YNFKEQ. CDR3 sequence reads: CASSPVEGDTEAFF. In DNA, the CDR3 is TGTGCCAGCAGCCCGGTGGAAGGGGACACTGAAGCTTTCTTT.

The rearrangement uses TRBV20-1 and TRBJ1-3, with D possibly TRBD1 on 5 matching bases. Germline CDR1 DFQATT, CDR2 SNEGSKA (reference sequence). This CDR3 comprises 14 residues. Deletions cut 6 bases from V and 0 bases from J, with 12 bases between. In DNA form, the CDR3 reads TGCAGTGCGGCAGGGAGTTACTCTGGAAACACCATATATTTT. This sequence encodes CSAAGSYSGNTIYF.

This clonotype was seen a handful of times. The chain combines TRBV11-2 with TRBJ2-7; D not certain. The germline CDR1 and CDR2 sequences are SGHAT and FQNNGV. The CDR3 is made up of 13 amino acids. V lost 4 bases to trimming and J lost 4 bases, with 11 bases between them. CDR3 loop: CASSSGVAYEQYF. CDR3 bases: TGTGCCAGCAGCTCCGGCGTGGCGTACGAGCAGTACTTC.

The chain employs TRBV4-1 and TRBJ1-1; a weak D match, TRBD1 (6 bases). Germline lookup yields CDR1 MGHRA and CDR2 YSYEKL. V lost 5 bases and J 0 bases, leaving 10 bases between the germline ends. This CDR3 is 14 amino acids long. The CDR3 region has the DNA TGCGCCAGCAGCACCACAGGGCTGAACACTGAAGCTTTCTTT. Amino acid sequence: CASSTTGLNTEAFF.

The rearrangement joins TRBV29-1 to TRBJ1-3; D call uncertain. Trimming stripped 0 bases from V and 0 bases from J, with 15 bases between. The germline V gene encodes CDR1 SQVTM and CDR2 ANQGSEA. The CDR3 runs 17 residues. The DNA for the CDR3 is TGCAGCGTTGAAGATGAGTGGGGAGACCTCTCTGGAAACACCATATATTTT. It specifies CSVEDEWGDLSGNTIYF. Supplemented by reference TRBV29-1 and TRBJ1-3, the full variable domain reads SAVISQKPSRDICQRGTSLTIQCQVDSQVTMMFWYRQQPGQSLTLIATANQGSEATYESGFVIDKFPISRPNLTFSTLTVSNMSPEDSSIYLCSVEDEWGDLSGNTIYFGEGSWLTVV.

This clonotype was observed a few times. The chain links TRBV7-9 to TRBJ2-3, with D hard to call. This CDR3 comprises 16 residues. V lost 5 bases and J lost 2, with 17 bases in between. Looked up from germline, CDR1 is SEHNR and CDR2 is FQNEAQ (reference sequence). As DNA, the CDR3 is TGTGCCAGCAGCCCCCCGAAGTGGGCTACCACAGATACGCAGTATTTT. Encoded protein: CASSPPKWATTDTQYF.

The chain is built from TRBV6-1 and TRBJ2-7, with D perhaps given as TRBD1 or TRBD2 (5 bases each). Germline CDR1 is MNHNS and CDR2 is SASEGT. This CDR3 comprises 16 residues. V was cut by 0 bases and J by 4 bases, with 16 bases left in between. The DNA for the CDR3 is TGTGCCAGCAGTGAAGCTGGACACCTGAGGGCGTACGAGCAGTACTTC. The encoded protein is CASSEAGHLRAYEQYF.

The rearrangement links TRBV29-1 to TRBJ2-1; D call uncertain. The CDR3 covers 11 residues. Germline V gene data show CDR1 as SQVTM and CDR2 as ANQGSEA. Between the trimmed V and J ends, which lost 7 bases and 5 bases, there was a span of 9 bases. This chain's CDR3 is CSANRDNEQFF. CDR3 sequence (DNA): TGCAGCGCCAACAGAGACAATGAGCAGTTCTTC.

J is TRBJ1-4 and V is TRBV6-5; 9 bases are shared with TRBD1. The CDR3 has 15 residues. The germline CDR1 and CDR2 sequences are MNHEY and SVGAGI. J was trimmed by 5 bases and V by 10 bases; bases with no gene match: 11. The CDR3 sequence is CATSAIGQGNEKLFF. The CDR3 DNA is TGTGCCACCTCTGCTATCGGACAGGGGAATGAAAAACTGTTTTTT.

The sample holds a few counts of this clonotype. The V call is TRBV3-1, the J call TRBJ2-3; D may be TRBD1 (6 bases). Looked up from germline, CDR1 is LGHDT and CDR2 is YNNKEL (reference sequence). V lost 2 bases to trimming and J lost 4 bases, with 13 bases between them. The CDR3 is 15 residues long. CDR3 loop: CASSQSIRGPDTQYF. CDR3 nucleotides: TGTGCCAGCAGCCAAAGCATCAGGGGACCAGATACGCAGTATTTT.

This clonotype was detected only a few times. CDR3 loop: CASSLLAGTYYEQYF. CDR3 nucleotides: TGTGCCAGCAGCCTCTTAGCGGGGACCTACTACGAGCAGTACTTC. This sequence joins TRBV7-3 and TRBJ2-7; 8 nucleotides match TRBD2. Trimming at V came to 5 bases and at J to 3 bases, leaving 9 bases not matched to a gene. Germline V gene lookup returns CDR1 SGHTA and CDR2 FQGTGA. The CDR3 runs 15 residues.

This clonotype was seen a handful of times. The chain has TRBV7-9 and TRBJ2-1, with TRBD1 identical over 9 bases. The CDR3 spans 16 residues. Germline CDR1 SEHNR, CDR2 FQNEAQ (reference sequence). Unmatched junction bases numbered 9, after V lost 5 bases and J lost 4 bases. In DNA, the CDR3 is TGTGCCAGCAGCCACAAGGCCGGGACAGGGTACAATGAGCAGTTCTTC. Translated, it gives CASSHKAGTGYNEQFF.

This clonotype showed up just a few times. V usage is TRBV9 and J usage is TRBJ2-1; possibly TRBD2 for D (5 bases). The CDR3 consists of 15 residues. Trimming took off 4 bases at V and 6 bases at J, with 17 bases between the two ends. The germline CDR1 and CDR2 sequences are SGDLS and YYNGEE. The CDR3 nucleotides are TGTGCCAGCAGCCCGGGGAGTGCGCAGGTCAATGAGCAGTTCTTC. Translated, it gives CASSPGSAQVNEQFF.

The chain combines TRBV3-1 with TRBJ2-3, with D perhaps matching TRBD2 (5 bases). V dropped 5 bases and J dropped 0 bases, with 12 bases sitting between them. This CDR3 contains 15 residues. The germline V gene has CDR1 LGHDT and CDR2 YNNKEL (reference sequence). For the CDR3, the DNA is TGTGCCAGCAGCTCACTAGAGTTTAGCACAGATACGCAGTATTTT. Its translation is CASSSLEFSTDTQYF.

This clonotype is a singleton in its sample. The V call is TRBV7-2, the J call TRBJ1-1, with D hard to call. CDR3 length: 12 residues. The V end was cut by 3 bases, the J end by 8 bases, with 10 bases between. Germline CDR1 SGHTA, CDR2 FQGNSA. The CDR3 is CASSFSILEAFF. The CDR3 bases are TGTGCCAGCAGCTTTTCAATACTGGAAGCTTTCTTT.

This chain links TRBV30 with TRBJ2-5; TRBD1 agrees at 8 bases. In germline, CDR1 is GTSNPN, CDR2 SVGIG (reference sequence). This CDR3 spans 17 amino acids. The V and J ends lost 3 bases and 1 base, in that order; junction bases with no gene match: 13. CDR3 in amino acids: CAWSLTPGGQGQETQYF. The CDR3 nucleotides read TGTGCCTGGAGCCTAACCCCCGGAGGACAGGGCCAAGAGACCCAGTACTTC.

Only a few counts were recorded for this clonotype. Written as DNA, the CDR3 is TGTGCCAGCAGCGTAGACGTGTCTTACGAGCAGTACTTC. This codes for CASSVDVSYEQYF. The chain couples TRBV9 to TRBJ2-7; no clear D gene. The CDR3 is 13 residues long. Trimming cost V 0 bases and J 4 bases, with 8 bases left between them. Looked up from germline, CDR1 is SGDLS and CDR2 is YYNGEE.

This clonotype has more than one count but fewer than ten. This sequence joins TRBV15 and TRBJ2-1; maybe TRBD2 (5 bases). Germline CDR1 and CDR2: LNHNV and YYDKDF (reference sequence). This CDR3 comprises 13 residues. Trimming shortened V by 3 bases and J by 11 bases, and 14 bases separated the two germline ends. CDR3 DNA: TGTGCCACCAGCAGGGTTTCACTCGGGAAGCAGTTCTTC. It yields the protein CATSRVSLGKQFF. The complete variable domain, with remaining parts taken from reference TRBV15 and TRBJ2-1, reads DAMVIQNPRYQVTQFGKPVTLSCSQTLNHNVMYWYQQKSSQAPKLLFHYYDKDFNNEADTPDNFQSRRPNTSFCFLDIRSPGLGDTAMYLCATSRVSLGKQFFGPGTRLTVL.

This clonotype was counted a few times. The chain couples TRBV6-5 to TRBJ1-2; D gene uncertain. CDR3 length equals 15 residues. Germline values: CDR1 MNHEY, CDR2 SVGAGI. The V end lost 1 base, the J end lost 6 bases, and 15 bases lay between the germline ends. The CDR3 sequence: CASSYFPGPENGYTF. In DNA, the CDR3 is TGTGCCAGCAGTTACTTCCCCGGCCCCGAGAATGGCTACACCTTC.

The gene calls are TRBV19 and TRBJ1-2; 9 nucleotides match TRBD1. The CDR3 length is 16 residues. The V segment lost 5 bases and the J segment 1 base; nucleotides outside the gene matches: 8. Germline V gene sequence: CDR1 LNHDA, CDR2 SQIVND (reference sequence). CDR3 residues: CASSVRTGAINYGYTF. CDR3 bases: TGTGCCAGTAGTGTTCGGACAGGGGCGATTAACTATGGCTACACCTTC.